This T cell receptor (beta chain) came from a study of PD-L1 blockade in urothelial cancer. Looking at the study overall: T cells numbered a median of around 140,000 in the blood samples.

Losses at the gene ends were 0 bases for V and 6 bases for J; bases not matched to a gene: 1. CDR1 and CDR2 from the germline V gene are MNHNS and SASEGT. The CDR3 is 14 amino acids. Repertoires were generated with immunoSEQ multiplex PCR, while TCRdb's copy carries only in-frame clones and drops some. The repertoire consists of tens of thousands of clones, with approximately 83% occurring once and the leading ten covering about 16%. Time point indicated: pretreatment peripheral blood. The specimen comprised PBMCs, sampled around atezolizumab (anti-PD-L1) treatment. The sequence came from a man between 60 and 75 years old with urothelial cancer. The V and J genes are TRBV6-1 and TRBJ2-2, with 7 bases that match TRBD2. In DNA, the CDR3 is TGTGCCAGCAGTGAAGCGCGGGGGTCCGGGGAGCTGTTTTTT. Encoded protein: CASSEARGSGELFF.